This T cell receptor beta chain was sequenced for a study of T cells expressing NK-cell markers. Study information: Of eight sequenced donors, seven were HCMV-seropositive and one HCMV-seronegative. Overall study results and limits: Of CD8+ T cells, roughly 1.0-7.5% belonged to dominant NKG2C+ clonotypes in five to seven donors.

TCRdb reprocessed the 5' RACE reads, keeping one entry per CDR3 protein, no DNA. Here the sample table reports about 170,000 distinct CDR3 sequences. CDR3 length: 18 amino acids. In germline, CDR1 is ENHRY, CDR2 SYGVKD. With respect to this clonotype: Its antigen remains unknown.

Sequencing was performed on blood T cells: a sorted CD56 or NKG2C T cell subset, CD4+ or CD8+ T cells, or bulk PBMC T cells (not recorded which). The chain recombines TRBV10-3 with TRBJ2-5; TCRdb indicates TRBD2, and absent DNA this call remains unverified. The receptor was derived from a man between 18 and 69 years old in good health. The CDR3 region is CAISESTVVAGVQETQYF.